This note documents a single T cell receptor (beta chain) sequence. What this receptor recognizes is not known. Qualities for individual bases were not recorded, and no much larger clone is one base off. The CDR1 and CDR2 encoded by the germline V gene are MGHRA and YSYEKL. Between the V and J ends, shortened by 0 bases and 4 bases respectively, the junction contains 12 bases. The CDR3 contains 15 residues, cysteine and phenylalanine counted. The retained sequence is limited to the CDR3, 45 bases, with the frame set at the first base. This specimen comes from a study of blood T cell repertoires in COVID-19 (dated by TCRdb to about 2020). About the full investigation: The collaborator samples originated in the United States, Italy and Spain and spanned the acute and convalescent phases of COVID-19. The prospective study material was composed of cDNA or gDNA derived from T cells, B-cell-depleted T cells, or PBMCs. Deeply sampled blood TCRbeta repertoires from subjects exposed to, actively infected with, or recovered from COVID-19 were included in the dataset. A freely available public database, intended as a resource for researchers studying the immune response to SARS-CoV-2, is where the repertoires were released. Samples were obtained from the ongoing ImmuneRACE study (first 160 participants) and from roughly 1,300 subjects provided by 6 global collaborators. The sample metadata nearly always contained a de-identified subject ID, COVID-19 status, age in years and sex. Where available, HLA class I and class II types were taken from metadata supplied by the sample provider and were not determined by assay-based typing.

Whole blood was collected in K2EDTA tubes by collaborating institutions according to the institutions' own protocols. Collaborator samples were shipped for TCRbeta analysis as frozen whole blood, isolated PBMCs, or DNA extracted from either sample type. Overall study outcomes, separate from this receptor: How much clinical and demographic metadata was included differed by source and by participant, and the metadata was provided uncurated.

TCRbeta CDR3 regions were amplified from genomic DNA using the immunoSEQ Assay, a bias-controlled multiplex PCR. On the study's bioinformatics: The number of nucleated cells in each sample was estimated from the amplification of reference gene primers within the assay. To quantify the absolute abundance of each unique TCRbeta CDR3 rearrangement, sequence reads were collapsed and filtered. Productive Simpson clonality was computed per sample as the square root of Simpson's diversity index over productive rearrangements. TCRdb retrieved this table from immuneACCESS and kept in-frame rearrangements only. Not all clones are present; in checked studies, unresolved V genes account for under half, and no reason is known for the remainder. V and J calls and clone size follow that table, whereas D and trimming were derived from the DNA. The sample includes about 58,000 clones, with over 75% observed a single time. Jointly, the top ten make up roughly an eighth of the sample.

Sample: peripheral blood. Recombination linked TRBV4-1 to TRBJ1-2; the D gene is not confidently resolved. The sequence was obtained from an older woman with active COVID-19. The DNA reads TGCGCCAGCAGCCAAGAACATGGAGGTTCCTATGGCTACACCTTC. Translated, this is CASSQEHGGSYGYTF.